One sample yielded the 14 T cell receptor beta chains listed below, sequenced in a study of beta chain bispecific antibodies for T cell cancers. Blood mononuclear cells were expanded for 2 to 3 days using either OKT3 anti-CD3 antibody or CD3/CD28 beads. These receptors' antigens are unknown. TCRdb itself ran the 5' RACE reads through MiXCR, one entry per CDR3 protein. The sample includes 15,000 to 20,000 distinct CDR3 sequences, over 2% of them seen just once. Study-level results: The leukemia cells, rather than normal T cells, gave most of the targeted TRBV signal.

Sequencing used healthy donor T cells cultured with leukemia cells. Receptor source: a human donor in good health. Some clones in this sample may be carry-over from other donors' samples.

This clonotype appeared many times. The chain couples TRBV6-2 or TRBV6-3 to TRBJ2-5; D gene ambiguous. CDR3 length: 16 residues. V lost 5 bases, J lost 4 bases, and 20 bases lay in between. Per germline, CDR1 MNHEY and CDR2 SVGEGT. CDR3 coding DNA: TGTGCCAGCAGTCCCCCTAACCGCTGGATTGGAGAGACCCAGTACTTC. Its translation is CASSPPNRWIGETQYF.

This clonotype was observed many times. The chain is built from TRBV29-1 and TRBJ1-2, with a weak D call TRBD1 (5 bases). CDR3 size: 13 residues. Per germline, CDR1 SQVTM and CDR2 ANQGSEA. Deletions cut 2 bases from V and 4 bases from J, with 11 bases between. The DNA of the CDR3 is TGCAGCGTTGAAAGCCCGAGGGGCTATGGCTACACCTTC. Its protein product is CSVESPRGYGYTF.

This clonotype has a count of ten or more. This chain links TRBV6-6 with TRBJ2-1; 7 bases map to TRBD1. After removal of 0 bases from V and 6 bases from J, the junction contained 11 bases not matched to a gene. The germline V gene encodes CDR1 MNHNY and CDR2 SVGAGI (reference sequence). The CDR3 is 17 residues long. The CDR3 protein is CASSYSIGDRERNEQFF. DNA of the CDR3: TGTGCCAGCAGTTACTCGATCGGAGACAGGGAACGCAATGAGCAGTTCTTC.

This clonotype was recorded many times. This CDR3 reads CASGVEVWGGSGNTIYF. In DNA form, the CDR3 reads TGTGCTAGTGGTGTGGAAGTCTGGGGGGGCTCTGGAAACACCATATATTTT. The chain combines TRBV12-5 with TRBJ1-3; maybe TRBD1 (5 bases). V was pared by 5 bases and J by 0 bases, with 17 bases between. Germline V gene lookup returns CDR1 LGHNT and CDR2 FRNRAP. This CDR3 contains 17 residues.

This clonotype showed up many times. The chain links TRBV6-1 to TRBJ1-1, with 11 positions matching TRBD1. The CDR3 totals 16 residues. With 4 bases clipped from V and 4 bases from J, the junction kept 8 bases outside the gene matches. CDR1 is MNHNS and CDR2 is SASEGT in the germline V gene. This chain's CDR3 is CASSGTGGRKVTEAFF. The CDR3 DNA sequence: TGTGCCAGCAGTGGGACAGGGGGCCGCAAGGTCACTGAAGCTTTCTTT.

This clonotype was seen at least ten times. The gene calls are TRBV29-1 and TRBJ1-2; D gene ambiguous. Germline assignment: CDR1 SQVTM and CDR2 ANQGSEA. The CDR3 contains 16 residues. Between the trimmed V and J ends, which lost 1 base and 4 bases, there was a span of 19 bases. The DNA of the CDR3 is TGCAGCGTTGAAGGCACCCACCAGGAGGTCGGCTATGGCTACACCTTC. The encoded protein is CSVEGTHQEVGYGYTF.

This clonotype was picked up many times. This rearrangement joins TRBV3-1 to TRBJ1-5; D is unclear. Trimming left V 4 bases short and J 5 bases short, with 12 bases between. The length of the CDR3 is 14 residues. Per the germline V gene, CDR1 is LGHDT and CDR2 is YNNKEL (reference sequence). The DNA for the CDR3 is TGTGCCAGCAGCCCCGGTTCGGGCTATCAGCCCCAGCATTTT. It specifies CASSPGSGYQPQHF.

This clonotype showed up many times. The CDR3 coding sequence is TGTGCCAGCAGACATAAGGGAGGTCATCCGTACAATGAGCAGTTCTTC. The encoded protein is CASRHKGGHPYNEQFF. This sequence joins TRBV6-1 and TRBJ2-1; maybe TRBD2 (6 bases). The CDR3 consists of 16 residues. Germline values: CDR1 MNHNS, CDR2 SASEGT. V lost 6 bases and J 4 bases, leaving 19 bases between the germline ends.

CDR3 amino acids: CATAKTGDLTGELFF. The DNA for the CDR3 is TGCGCCACTGCGAAGACTGGGGACCTGACCGGGGAGCTGTTTTTT. V gene TRBV4-1 combines with J gene TRBJ2-2; either TRBD1 or TRBD2 may supply D (5 bases each). The CDR3 sequence is 15 residues long. Germline values: CDR1 MGHRA, CDR2 YSYEKL. V lost 10 bases and J lost 5, with 20 bases in between.

This clonotype was detected ten times or more. The chain recombines TRBV5-5 with TRBJ1-6; D possibly corresponds to TRBD1 (6 bases). Germline V gives CDR1 SGHKS, CDR2 YYEKEE (reference sequence). The CDR3 runs to 17 residues. V lost 3 bases to trimming and J lost 2 bases, with 15 bases between them. The CDR3 DNA reads as TGTGCCAGCAGCTATGAGGAAGGGGGGACCTATAATTCACCCCTCCACTTT. It encodes CASSYEEGGTYNSPLHF.

This clonotype was picked up many times. The gene calls are TRBV4-1 and TRBJ1-6; the D gene is possibly TRBD1 (6 bases). Germline CDR1 is MGHRA and CDR2 is YSYEKL. Trimming took off 0 bases at V and 1 base at J, with 22 bases between the two ends. CDR3 length: 21 amino acids. CDR3 DNA sequence: TGCGCCAGCAGCCAAGATCATGGGGGCATGTTCGGGCGGTCCTATAATTCACCCCTCCACTTT. Residues: CASSQDHGGMFGRSYNSPLHF.

By frequency in the sample, this clonotype is medium-sized (0.01 to 0.1%). This chain joins TRBV10-1 and TRBJ1-1; tentatively, D is TRBD1 (5 bases). The CDR3 sequence is 13 residues long. V lost 0 bases and J 4 bases, leaving 6 bases between the germline ends. Looked up from germline, CDR1 is WNHNN and CDR2 is SYGVQD (reference sequence). CDR3 region: CASSESRATEAFF. In DNA form, the CDR3 reads TGCGCCAGCAGTGAGTCCAGGGCCACTGAAGCTTTCTTT.

In its sample, this clonotype is medium-sized (0.01 to 0.1%). CDR3 sequence (DNA): TGCGCCAGCAGGGGGGACAATTCGAACACTGAAGCTTTCTTT. It is translated as CASRGDNSNTEAFF. The V call is TRBV5-1, the J call TRBJ1-1, with D possibly matching TRBD1 (6 bases). Trimming removed 5 bases from V and 1 base from J, with 12 bases in between. Germline CDR1 and CDR2: SGHRS and YFSETQ. The CDR3 is 14 amino acids.

This clonotype was counted ten times or more. The rearrangement joins TRBV20-1 to TRBJ1-5; 7 bases align to TRBD1. Germline loops: CDR1 DFQATT, CDR2 SNEGSKA (reference sequence). This CDR3 has 15 amino acids. V lost 5 bases and J lost 3; bases outside the gene matches: 10. This chain's CDR3 is CSAGKRTGLNQPQHF. Here the CDR3 DNA reads TGCAGTGCTGGTAAAAGGACAGGTCTCAATCAGCCCCAGCATTTT.